Reported below is one TCR beta chain. Its antigen is currently not known. Base qualities are not at hand, and no much larger clone is one base apart. The trial excluded patients who had a history of autoimmune disease or were on systemic immunosuppression. Peripheral blood for TCR sequencing was drawn from every dose cohort at baseline, at cycle 4 day 1 and at cycle 7 day 1. Samples were obtained from an open-label, multicenter, first-in-human phase I dose-escalation trial of ivuxolimab. Adults with locally advanced or metastatic melanoma, renal cell carcinoma, hepatocellular carcinoma or head and neck squamous cell carcinoma were enrolled in the trial. Before TCR sequencing, CD4+ T cells and CD8+ T cells from peripheral blood were sorted into separate populations. For sequencing of the TCRbeta CDR3 region, genomic DNA was extracted from the sorted cells. The immunoSEQ Assay was used to sequence the TCRbeta CDR3 regions. In TCRdb, the immuneACCESS table is reduced to in-frame sequences with V and J assigned. These tables do not hold every clone; where another copy was compared, an unresolved V gene accounts for under half, and the others remain unexplained. This sample is represented by tens of thousands of clones; around 94% of them were singletons. Around a sixth of the sample is held by the ten biggest clonotypes.

This sample stems from a study of OX40 agonist ivuxolimab in advanced cancers. About the full investigation: The costimulatory receptor OX40 (CD134) was targeted by ivuxolimab, a fully human IgG2 agonistic monoclonal antibody. Patients were allowed to have had prior anti-PD-1, anti-PD-L1 or anti-CTLA-4 therapy, and 40% of the dose-escalation patients had previously received checkpoint inhibitors. Of the 50 or so patients in dose escalation, about 20 had hepatocellular carcinoma, roughly 15 had melanoma, 9 had renal cell carcinoma and 9 had head and neck cancer. Intravenous ivuxolimab was administered to patients every 2 weeks at six dose levels: 0.01, 0.1, 0.3, 1.5, 3 and 10 mg/kg. Partial responses occurred in three dose-escalation patients: two with cutaneous melanoma and one with hepatocellular carcinoma. The dose-escalation cohort was approximately 83% male with a mean age of about 65 years, ranging from about 23 to 85. Peripheral TCRbeta sequencing was intended to test whether TCR sequence diversity was altered and clonal T-cell expansion was caused by ivuxolimab. The paper covers the monotherapy dose-escalation part of the phase I ivuxolimab trial, which included N of about 50 patients.

Beyond this particular receptor, the publication reports: In partial responders in the 0.1-3.0 mg/kg groups, normalized peripheral clonal expansion was found to be among the lowest, especially among CD8+ T cells. Low levels of normalized T-cell clonal expansion were also seen in some patients who did not respond. On average, CD8+ T cells showed more expanded clones than CD4+ T cells after ivuxolimab. The antigen specificity of the peripheral T cells that underwent clonal expansion was not determined. At doses of 0.1 to 3.0 mg/kg, clonal expansion of both CD4+ and CD8+ blood T cells was observed from baseline to week 6.

From its cysteine to its phenylalanine, the CDR3 spans 15 amino acids. Only the CDR3 region is kept as DNA, spanning 45 bases read in frame from base 1. The germline V gene (reference sequence) supplies CDR1 LNHDA and CDR2 SQIVND. V ends up 3 bases short and J 8 bases short, with an unmatched junction base count of 10. The receptor chain draws on TRBV19 and TRBJ2-1, with 7 middle bases fitting TRBD2. The source of this sequence is an adult with an advanced solid tumor such as melanoma, head and neck, liver or kidney cancer. The sequencing here drew on CD4+ or CD8+ T cells sorted from blood, taken in a trial of the OX40 agonist ivuxolimab. The DNA sequence reads TGTGCCAGTAGTATTTGGGGGGGGTCTGCGTATGAGCAGTTCTTC. This is translated as CASSIWGGSAYEQFF.